A single T cell receptor beta chain is shown here with its context. Its antigen is still unknown. This sample is part of a study of blood T cells in healthy people across ages. Study conclusions and caveats: Higher diversity, along with more naive CD4+ cells, distinguished long-lived donors from aged donors. Diversity of TCR beta per million T cells declined in a roughly linear way with age.

Trimming stripped 8 bases from V and 2 bases from J, with 9 bases between. The CDR3 length is 13 residues. The germline V gene encodes CDR1 ENHRY and CDR2 SYGVKD. Combining a sample-barcoded 5' primer with a J-beta primer mix, a second PCR ran for roughly 7 to 12 cycles. TCRdb analysed the 5' RACE reads with MiXCR anew, one entry per CDR3 protein. The table lists about a million distinct CDR3 sequences, 51% of them singletons. The rearrangement links TRBV10-3 to TRBJ1-4, with D tentatively TRBD1 (6 bases). Sequencing used blood. The sequence derives from an older woman in good health. The CDR3 bases are TGTGCCATCTCAACAGGGACTAATGAAAAACTGTTTTTT. Protein: CAISTGTNEKLFF.